These 26 T cell receptor beta chains originate from one sample sequenced in a study of STAT3 mutations in large granular lymphocyte leukemia. Their cognate antigens are unknown. Broader study findings: Every T-LGLL patient had at least one immunodominant TCRbeta clonotype.

TCRdb's copy holds only in-frame clones and misses some; the assay was immunoSEQ multiplex PCR. The sample has approximately 25,000 clones; 94% are singletons. Sequenced material: peripheral blood mononuclear cells. These receptors came from a middle-aged man with T-cell large granular lymphocyte leukemia. Some clones in this sample may be carry-over from other donors' samples.

Written as DNA, the CDR3 is TGCGCCAGCAGTGAGTCGGGGGGCCAGGGGCTCTCCTACGAGCAGTACTTC. It specifies CASSESGGQGLSYEQYF. The J gene is TRBJ2-7, the V gene TRBV10-2; tentatively, D is TRBD1 or TRBD2 (6 bases each). Germline V CDR1 and CDR2: WSHSY, SAAADI. CDR3 size: 17 residues. Deletions cut 0 bases from V and 0 bases from J, with 15 bases between.

The chain is built from TRBV30 and TRBJ2-4; possibly TRBD1 or TRBD2 for D (6 bases each). The germline V and J ends were trimmed by 6 bases and 1 base, with 13 bases remaining between them. The CDR3 loop spans 14 amino acids. Germline CDR1 is GTSNPN and CDR2 is SVGIG (reference sequence). The CDR3 sequence is CACQPGGAKNIQYF. The CDR3 DNA reads TGTGCCTGCCAGCCCGGGGGCGCCAAAAACATTCAGTACTTC.

V gene TRBV5-1 combines with J gene TRBJ2-2; 11 bases are shared with TRBD1. The CDR3 contains 16 residues. After removal of 9 bases from V and 5 bases from J, the junction contained 12 bases not matched to a gene. In germline, CDR1 is SGHRS, CDR2 YFSETQ. CDR3 sequence: CATSRGQGARTGELFF. In DNA, the CDR3 is TGCGCCACCTCAAGAGGACAGGGGGCGAGAACCGGGGAGCTGTTTTTT.

This clone was seen just once. This chain uses TRBV5-1 with TRBJ2-1; 11 positions match TRBD2. V shed 0 bases, J shed 7 bases, and the junction held 3 bases outside the gene matches. The CDR3 length is 15 residues. Germline V lookup: CDR1 SGHRS, CDR2 YFSETQ. CDR3 coding DNA: TGCGCCAGCAGCTTGGTAGCGGGGGGGTCAAATGAGCAGTTCTTC. It specifies CASSLVAGGSNEQFF.

V and J are TRBV5-4 and TRBJ2-6; D ambiguous. CDR1 and CDR2 (germline): SGHNT, YYREEE (reference sequence). The V end lost 0 bases, the J end lost 0 bases, and 7 bases lay between the germline ends. The CDR3 totals 16 residues. For the CDR3, the DNA is TGTGCCAGCAGCTTGGTGAAGGCCTCTGGGGCCAACGTCCTGACTTTC. It is translated as CASSLVKASGANVLTF.

The chain combines TRBV5-1 with TRBJ2-5, with 14 bases matching TRBD2. This CDR3 region has 16 residues. The V gene's germline CDR1 is SGHRS and CDR2 YFSETQ. After removal of 3 bases from V and 1 base from J, the junction contained 2 bases not matched to a gene. In DNA form, the CDR3 reads TGCGCCAGCAGCTCCGGGACTAGCGGGGGCCAAGAGACCCAGTACTTC. It translates to CASSSGTSGGQETQYF. The full variable domain, its missing parts supplied by reference TRBV5-1 and TRBJ2-5, is KAGVTQTPRYLIKTRGQQVTLSCSPISGHRSVSWYQQTPGQGLQFLFEYFSETQRNKGNFPGRFSGRQFSNSRSEMNVSTLELGDSALYLCASSSGTSGGQETQYFGPGTRLLVL.

V usage is TRBV6-5 and J usage is TRBJ2-1; D ambiguous. The germline V gene encodes CDR1 MNHEY and CDR2 SVGAGI. The CDR3 sequence is 11 residues long. V shed 1 base and J shed 8 bases, with 3 bases lying between them. The CDR3 bases are TGTGCCAGCAGTTACTGGGATGAGCAGTTCTTC. It is translated as CASSYWDEQFF.

The chain has TRBV19 and TRBJ1-2, with D possibly being TRBD1 (6 bases). The V gene lost 6 bases and the J gene lost 9 bases, with 11 bases spanning the gap. Looked up from germline, CDR1 is LNHDA and CDR2 is SQIVND (reference sequence). CDR3 length: 11 residues. CDR3 loop: CASRRGVSYTF. CDR3 bases: TGTGCCAGTAGGAGGGGGGTGAGCTACACCTTC.

V usage is TRBV27 and J usage is TRBJ1-1; D is perhaps TRBD1 (6 bases). The CDR3 is 13 amino acids. The germline gives CDR1 MNHEY, CDR2 SMNVEV (reference sequence). Trimming left V 6 bases short and J 0 bases short, with 8 bases between. Written as DNA, the CDR3 is TGTGCCAGCAGGGCAGGGGTGAACACTGAAGCTTTCTTT. Protein: CASRAGVNTEAFF.

This chain connects TRBV7-9 to TRBJ1-4; 7 bases line up with TRBD1. Germline CDR1 is SEHNR and CDR2 is FQNEAQ (reference sequence). Trimming removed 5 bases from V and 5 bases from J; junction bases left unmatched: 8. This CDR3 is built from 15 residues. This chain's CDR3 is CASSPLGQSNEKLFF. The CDR3 DNA reads as TGTGCCAGCAGCCCCCTGGGACAGTCCAATGAAAAACTGTTTTTT.

The CDR3 DNA reads TGTGCCAGCAGCCAAGTTAGGGGTAATAGGAATCAGCCCCAGCATTTT. Translation gives CASSQVRGNRNQPQHF. This chain uses TRBV4-2 with TRBJ1-5; D is perhaps TRBD1 (5 bases). The V gene's germline CDR1 is LGHNA and CDR2 YNFKEQ. The CDR3 totals 16 residues. Between the trimmed V and J ends, which lost 1 base and 4 bases, there was a span of 14 bases.

V usage is TRBV28 and J usage is TRBJ2-7; the match to TRBD2 covers 11 bases. Trimming at V came to 8 bases and at J to 2 bases, leaving 20 bases not matched to a gene. The germline CDR1 and CDR2 sequences are MDHEN and SYDVKM. There are 19 residues in the CDR3. CDR3 nucleotides: TGTGCCAGCCCCCCAACGGGGCTAGCGGGGGGCTGGACTACCTACGAGCAGTACTTC. Encoded protein: CASPPTGLAGGWTTYEQYF.

V gene TRBV7-9 combines with J gene TRBJ1-5; D is ambiguous. This CDR3 has 14 amino acids. V gave up 1 base and J gave up 1 base, with 5 bases separating them. CDR1 SEHNR and CDR2 FQNEAQ come from the germline V gene (reference sequence). This CDR3 reads CASSLGQSNQPQHF. CDR3 DNA: TGTGCCAGCAGCTTAGGGCAGAGCAATCAGCCCCAGCATTTT.

This clone appeared once. The V gene is TRBV5-1, the J gene TRBJ1-2, with TRBD1 matching 8 bases. The CDR3 loop spans 13 amino acids. V shed 2 bases, J shed 6 bases, and the junction held 3 bases outside the gene matches. Per germline, CDR1 SGHRS and CDR2 YFSETQ. CDR3 residues: CASSFEQGDGYTF. The CDR3 DNA is TGCGCCAGCAGCTTCGAACAGGGGGATGGCTACACCTTC.

CDR3 coding DNA: TGTGCCAGCAGTTACTTGGGACTGGGCACTGAAGCTTTCTTT. It encodes CASSYLGLGTEAFF. The rearrangement uses TRBV6-5 and TRBJ1-1; tentative D call: TRBD1 (5 bases). The germline V gene encodes CDR1 MNHEY and CDR2 SVGAGI. The CDR3 length is 14 residues. Trimming took off 1 base at V and 4 bases at J, with 10 bases between the two ends.

This chain connects TRBV7-9 to TRBJ2-4; D might be TRBD1 or TRBD2, each matching 5 bases. Looked up from germline, CDR1 is SEHNR and CDR2 is FQNEAQ (reference sequence). The CDR3 is made up of 17 amino acids. The ends were cut back, 2 bases at V and 0 bases at J, with 14 bases in the middle. The CDR3 sequence: CASSLKPGPGAKNIQYF. The DNA for the CDR3 is TGTGCCAGCAGCTTAAAGCCGGGACCGGGAGCCAAAAACATTCAGTACTTC.

The J gene is TRBJ1-4, the V gene TRBV19, with D perhaps matching TRBD1 (5 bases). The CDR3 length is 17 residues. Germline loops: CDR1 LNHDA, CDR2 SQIVND (reference sequence). Trimming removed 0 bases from V and 7 bases from J, with 18 bases in between. The CDR3 here is CASSIDRRGTVGEKLFF. The CDR3 nucleotides are TGTGCCAGTAGTATAGATCGGCGGGGGACGGTCGGTGAAAAACTGTTTTTT.

J is TRBJ2-3 and V is TRBV4-3; D gene ambiguous. Trimming pared 0 bases from V and 2 bases from J, leaving 6 bases between. Germline loops: CDR1 LGHNA, CDR2 YSLEER. The CDR3 covers 14 residues. CDR3 bases: TGCGCCAGCAGCCAAGAAAAAATCACAGATACGCAGTATTTT. Amino acids: CASSQEKITDTQYF.

The V and J genes are TRBV7-9 and TRBJ2-5; a possible D gene is TRBD1 (6 bases). The length of the CDR3 is 15 residues. Trimming cost V 1 base and J 2 bases, with 11 bases left between them. The germline gives CDR1 SEHNR, CDR2 FQNEAQ (reference sequence). The CDR3: CASSLGTETQETQYF. The DNA for the CDR3 is TGTGCCAGCAGCTTAGGGACAGAAACACAAGAGACCCAGTACTTC. The full variable domain, rest sourced from reference TRBV7-9 and TRBJ2-5, is DTGVSQNPRHKITKRGQNVTFRCDPISEHNRLYWYRQTLGQGPEFLTYFQNEAQLEKSRLLSDRFSAERPKGSFSTLEIQRTEQGDSAMYLCASSLGTETQETQYFGPGTRLLVL.

V usage is TRBV7-2 and J usage is TRBJ2-2; TRBD1 agrees at 8 bases. Trimming cost V 5 bases and J 4 bases; bases outside gene matches: 15. CDR1 is SGHTA, CDR2 FQGNSA, per germline. CDR3 size: 18 residues. The CDR3: CASSQNRGSSRGTGELFF. The CDR3 nucleotides are TGTGCCAGCAGCCAGAACAGGGGGAGTTCGAGGGGCACCGGGGAGCTGTTTTTT.

The chain recombines TRBV6-5 with TRBJ2-6; D uncertain. V lost 3 bases and J lost 2, with 8 bases in between. The CDR3 length is 15 residues. Germline loops: CDR1 MNHEY, CDR2 SVGAGI. DNA for the CDR3: TGTGCCAGCAGTTATGCACGGACTGGGGCCAACGTCCTGACTTTC. Protein product: CASSYARTGANVLTF.

This sequence joins TRBV15 and TRBJ2-2; 8 positions match TRBD2. The CDR3 has 15 amino acids. V gave up 6 bases and J gave up 0 bases; unmatched junction bases: 3. The germline CDR1 and CDR2 sequences are LNHNV and YYDKDF (reference sequence). CDR3 sequence reads: CATRSGGANTGELFF. The DNA for the CDR3 is TGTGCCACCAGGTCCGGGGGGGCGAACACCGGGGAGCTGTTTTTT.

This clone was picked up one time. The CDR3 protein is CASSLLMTSGMTDTQYF. The CDR3 DNA is TGTGCCAGCAGTTTACTAATGACTAGCGGTATGACAGATACGCAGTATTTT. The gene calls are TRBV27 and TRBJ2-3; 9 bases agree with TRBD2. Per germline, CDR1 MNHEY and CDR2 SMNVEV (reference sequence). V was pared by 2 bases and J by 3 bases, with 9 bases of the junction left unmatched. The CDR3 is 17 residues long.

V is TRBV5-1 and J is TRBJ1-1; no clear D. Germline V CDR1 and CDR2: SGHRS, YFSETQ. This CDR3 comprises 15 residues. Trimming cost V 0 bases and J 1 base, with 10 bases left between them. CDR3 in DNA: TGCGCCAGCAGCTTGGAAGGGCGGAGGAACACTGAAGCTTTCTTT. It specifies CASSLEGRRNTEAFF.

The V gene is TRBV29-1, the J gene TRBJ2-6; 7 positions match TRBD1. Germline CDR1 reads SQVTM; CDR2 reads ANQGSEA. The ends lost 5 bases at V and 3 bases at J; junction bases unmatched: 1. The CDR3 loop spans 13 amino acids. CDR3: CSVWDSGANVLTF. In nucleotides, the CDR3 is TGCAGCGTTTGGGACAGTGGGGCCAACGTCCTGACTTTC.

This chain uses TRBV20-1 with TRBJ2-3, with unresolved D. CDR3 length: 11 residues. Germline V gene data show CDR1 as DFQATT and CDR2 as SNEGSKA (reference sequence). V lost 3 bases and J lost 5, with 6 bases in between. The CDR3 protein is CSASRKDTQYF. CDR3 bases: TGCAGTGCTAGTCGCAAAGATACGCAGTATTTT.